The clone carrying this T cell receptor beta chain has at least ten counts. The antigen remains unidentified. The data are from a study of T cells in Graves' hyperthyroidism and ophthalmopathy. Study background: Peripheral blood was obtained at initial diagnosis, preceding any treatment.

TCR beta CDR3 sequences were amplified from RNA transcripts. The HTBI primer set drove a first-round RT-PCR of the TCR CDR3. In TCRdb, the multiplex PCR reads were re-called with MiXCR into one record per CDR3 protein. This repertoire shows approximately 630,000 distinct CDR3 sequences, around 16% found once; its top ten account for around 3.9%. General observations from the study: Model-based prediction identified ophthalmopathy a median 6.5 months prior to its onset. From stable hyperthyroidism, ophthalmopathy was separated by a 13 V-J model.

Isolation of PBMCs was performed on about 10 ml fresh peripheral blood. Input material: blood. The TCR originated in a woman under 40 with Graves' hyperthyroidism.

The CDR3 is CASSLPGTFEETQYF. As DNA, the CDR3 is TGTGCCAGCAGTCTCCCCGGGACATTCGAAGAGACCCAGTACTTC. The chain combines TRBV28 with TRBJ2-5, with D perhaps TRBD1 (6 bases). CDR3 length: 15 residues. Germline V gene data show CDR1 as MDHEN and CDR2 as SYDVKM. The V end was cut by 5 bases, the J end by 3 bases, with 16 bases between.